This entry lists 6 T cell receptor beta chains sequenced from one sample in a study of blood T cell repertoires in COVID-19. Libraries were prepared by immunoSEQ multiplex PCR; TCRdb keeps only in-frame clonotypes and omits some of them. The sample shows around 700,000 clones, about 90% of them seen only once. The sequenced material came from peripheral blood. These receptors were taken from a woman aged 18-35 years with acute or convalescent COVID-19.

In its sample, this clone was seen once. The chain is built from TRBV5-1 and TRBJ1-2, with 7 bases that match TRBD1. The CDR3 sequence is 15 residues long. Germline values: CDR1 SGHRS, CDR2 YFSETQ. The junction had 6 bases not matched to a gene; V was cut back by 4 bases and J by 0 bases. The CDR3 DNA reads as TGCGCCAGCAGCCCCCAGGGGGTTTCTAACTATGGCTACACCTTC. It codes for CASSPQGVSNYGYTF. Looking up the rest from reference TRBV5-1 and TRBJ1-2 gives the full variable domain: KAGVTQTPRYLIKTRGQQVTLSCSPISGHRSVSWYQQTPGQGLQFLFEYFSETQRNKGNFPGRFSGRQFSNSRSEMNVSTLELGDSALYLCASSPQGVSNYGYTFGSGTRLTVV.

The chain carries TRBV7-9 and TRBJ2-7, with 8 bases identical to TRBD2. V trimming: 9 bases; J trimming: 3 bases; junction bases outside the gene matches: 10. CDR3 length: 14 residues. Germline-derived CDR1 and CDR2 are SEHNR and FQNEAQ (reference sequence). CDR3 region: CASEPGTSNYEQYF. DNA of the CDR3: TGTGCCAGTGAACCCGGGACTAGTAACTACGAGCAGTACTTC.

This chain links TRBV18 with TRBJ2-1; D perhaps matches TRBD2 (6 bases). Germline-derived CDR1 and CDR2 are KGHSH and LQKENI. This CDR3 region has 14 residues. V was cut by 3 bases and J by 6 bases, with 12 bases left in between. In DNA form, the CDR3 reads TGTGCCAGCTCACCGCTAGCGCAGGCCAATGAGCAGTTCTTC. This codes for CASSPLAQANEQFF. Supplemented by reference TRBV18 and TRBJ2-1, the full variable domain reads NAGVMQNPRHLVRRRGQEARLRCSPMKGHSHVYWYRQLPEEGLKFMVYLQKENIIDESGMPKERFSAEFPKEGPSILRIQQVVRGDSAAYFCASSPLAQANEQFFGPGTRLTVL.

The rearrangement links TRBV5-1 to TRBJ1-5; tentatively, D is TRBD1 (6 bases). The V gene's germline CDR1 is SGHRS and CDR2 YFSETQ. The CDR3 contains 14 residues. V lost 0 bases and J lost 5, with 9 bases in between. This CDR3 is CASSLGAGDQPQHF. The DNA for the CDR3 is TGCGCCAGCAGCTTGGGGGCAGGGGATCAGCCCCAGCATTTT.

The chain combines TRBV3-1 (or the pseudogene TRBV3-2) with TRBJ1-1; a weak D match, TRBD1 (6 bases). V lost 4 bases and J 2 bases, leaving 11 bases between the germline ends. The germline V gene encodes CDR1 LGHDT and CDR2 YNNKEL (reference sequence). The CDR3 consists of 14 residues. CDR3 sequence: CASSLQGHNTEAFF. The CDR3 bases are TGTGCCAGCAGCCTTCAGGGACATAACACTGAAGCTTTCTTT.

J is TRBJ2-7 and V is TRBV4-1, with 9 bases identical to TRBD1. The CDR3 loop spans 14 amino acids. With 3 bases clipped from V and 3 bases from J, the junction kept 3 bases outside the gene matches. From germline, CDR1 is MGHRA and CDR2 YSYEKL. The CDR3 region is CASSHRQGGYEQYF. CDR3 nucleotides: TGCGCCAGCAGCCACCGACAGGGGGGCTACGAGCAGTACTTC.